These T cell receptor beta chains were read from a single sample in a study of T cell repertoires in cytomegalovirus infection. TCRdb analysed the reads with MiXCR anew, one entry per CDR3 protein. The sample yields fewer than 900,000 distinct CDR3 sequences, about 27% seen once. These receptors' antigens are unknown. The sample here was cultured CD8+ T cells from PBMCs, taken from culture after CMV antigen stimulation. These receptors all stem from a human donor in good health (CMV status not recorded). Some clones in this sample may be carry-over from other donors' samples. Both conserved end residues are part of each CDR3. A D gene is named only where the DNA matches it firmly. The size field is filled for only some rows; it gives once, few, many or a size class.

V	size	J	D	DNA	CDR3
TRBV7-6	.	TRBJ2-3	.	TGTGCCAGCAGCTTGACCTGGACTGGCACAGATACGCAGTATTTT	CASSLTWTGTDTQYF
TRBV7-9	.	TRBJ1-1	TRBD1	TGTGCCAGCAGCTCCGGGCGTGGGACAGACCACATGAACACTGAAGCTTTCTTT	CASSSGRGTDHMNTEAFF
TRBV7-8	many	TRBJ1-4	TRBD1	TGTGCCAGCAGCTTAGCAGTGACAGGGCATGATGAAAAACTGTTTTTT	CASSLAVTGHDEKLFF
TRBV7-6	.	TRBJ2-7	TRBD2	TGTGCCAGCAGCTTAGCGGAACGGGGGGTCTACGAGCAGTACTTC	CASSLAERGVYEQYF
TRBV12-5	few	TRBJ1-5	.	TGTGCTAGTGCTGACGGAAGTAGTAGCAATCAGCCCCAGCATTTT	CASADGSSSNQPQHF
TRBV27	few	TRBJ1-2	.	TGTGCCAGCAGTTCCCCGAGCTATGGCTACACCTTC	CASSSPSYGYTF
TRBV20-1	.	TRBJ2-3	.	TGCAGTGCTAGAGATACTGGACAAGGCTACCATTTTAGCACAGATACGCAGTATTTT	CSARDTGQGYHFSTDTQYF
TRBV12-3/TRBV12-4	few	TRBJ2-2	.	TGTGCCAGCAGTGCGGACTCTGGGGAGCTGTTTTTT	CASSADSGELFF
TRBV7-9	many	TRBJ2-1	.	TGTGCCAGCAGATTGGGGCCAGGAAATGAGCAGTTCTTC	CASRLGPGNEQFF
TRBV12-3/TRBV12-4	once	TRBJ2-1	.	TGTGCCAGCAGTTCCCCTACAGGGTTCAATGAGCAGTTCTTC	CASSSPTGFNEQFF
TRBV6-5	.	TRBJ1-2	TRBD1	TGTGCCAGCAGTCCAGGACAGGGGGCTCGGGATGGCTACACCTTC	CASSPGQGARDGYTF
TRBV4-2	.	TRBJ1-5	.	TGTGCCAGCAGCCAAGAGGCCAGGGCGGGGACGGAGCCCCAGCATTTT	CASSQEARAGTEPQHF
TRBV12-3/TRBV12-4	few	TRBJ2-3	TRBD2	TGTGCCAGCAGTTGGTCGCTTCCCGGGACTAGCGGGGGCACTAGCACAGATACGCAGTATTTT	CASSWSLPGTSGGTSTDTQYF
TRBV20-1	few	TRBJ2-1	TRBD1	TGCAGTGCTACGCCCGGGACAGGGCCGCATGAGCAGTTCTTC	CSATPGTGPHEQFF
TRBV12-3/TRBV12-4	.	TRBJ2-3	.	TGTGCCAGCATCCCCCGCTCGGGCCGTAGCACAGATACGCAGTATTTT	CASIPRSGRSTDTQYF
TRBV9	few	TRBJ2-3	.	TGTGCCAGCAGTTCCGGGAGCTTCCCAGATACGCAGTATTTT	CASSSGSFPDTQYF